The next 16 T cell receptor beta chains were all read from a single sample in a study of glioma-infiltrating T cells. The iRepertoire nested amplicon-rescue multiplex PCR amplified TCR alpha and beta CDR3s from RNA. Each CDR3 protein is one row after TCRdb ran MiXCR on the multiplex PCR reads. The sample contains around 120,000 distinct CDR3 sequences, about 25% of which appear only once. The sequenced sample consisted of glioma tissue, nonneoplastic brain tissue, or PBMCs (not recorded which). The receptors stem from a human donor with low-grade glioma or glioblastoma, undergoing nonglioma brain surgery, or in good health (not recorded which).

This chain uses TRBV19 with TRBJ1-6; TRBD1 matches at 7 bases. CDR1 and CDR2 from the germline V gene are LNHDA and SQIVND (reference sequence). This CDR3 has 13 amino acids. The V gene end was trimmed by 5 bases and the J gene end by 9 bases; junction bases not matched to a gene: 4. The CDR3 region is CASSVQGGSPLHF. The CDR3 nucleotides are TGTGCCAGTAGTGTCCAGGGGGGTTCACCCCTCCACTTT.

The chain links TRBV3-1 to TRBJ2-4; D ambiguous. Germline CDR1 LGHDT, CDR2 YNNKEL (reference sequence). The CDR3 extends over 14 amino acids. Deletions cut 2 bases from V and 0 bases from J, with 5 bases between. The CDR3 nucleotides are TGTGCCAGCAGCCAACATCTAGCCAAAAACATTCAGTACTTC. Translated, it gives CASSQHLAKNIQYF.

Only a few counts were recorded for this clonotype. This rearrangement joins TRBV20-1 to TRBJ2-1, with 9 bases lining up with TRBD2. The CDR3 runs to 15 residues. The germline CDR1 and CDR2 sequences are DFQATT and SNEGSKA (reference sequence). With 3 bases clipped from V and 2 bases from J, the junction kept 5 bases outside the gene matches. CDR3 nucleotides: TGCAGTGCTAGCCTGGCGGGGGGGACCTACAATGAGCAGTTCTTC. Residues: CSASLAGGTYNEQFF.

The V and J genes are TRBV6-1 and TRBJ2-1, with D perhaps given as TRBD1 or TRBD2 (5 bases each). Germline V gene sequence: CDR1 MNHNS, CDR2 SASEGT. The CDR3 runs to 17 residues. The V end lost 7 bases, the J end lost 6 bases, and 25 bases lay between the germline ends. In DNA form, the CDR3 reads TGTGCCAGCACTCACCCCGGGCCCCAGGGCGAGGGCAATGAGCAGTTCTTC. Amino acid sequence: CASTHPGPQGEGNEQFF.

This chain uses TRBV2 with TRBJ1-2, with 11 bases aligning to TRBD1. The CDR3 covers 14 residues. CDR1 is SNHLY and CDR2 is FYNNEI in the germline V gene. J was trimmed by 7 bases and V by 10 bases; bases with no gene match: 11. The CDR3 region is CAKGQGARLAGYTF. As DNA, the CDR3 is TGTGCCAAAGGACAGGGGGCGCGATTGGCTGGCTACACCTTC. The full variable domain, in which reference TRBV2 and TRBJ1-2 provide the parts outside the CDR3, is EPEVTQTPSHQVTQMGQEVILRCVPISNHLYFYWYRQILGQKVEFLVSFYNNEISEKSEIFDDQFSVERPDGSNFTLKIRSTKLEDSAMYFCAKGQGARLAGYTFGSGTRLTVV.

This CDR3 is CASSMTGLAGDFSTDTQYF. The CDR3 DNA follows: TGTGCCAGCAGCATGACAGGACTAGCGGGGGATTTTAGCACAGATACGCAGTATTTT. The chain employs TRBV7-2 and TRBJ2-3; 13 positions agree with TRBD2. J gave up 0 bases and V 5 bases, and 11 bases lay outside the gene matches. CDR3 size: 19 residues. Germline-derived CDR1 and CDR2 are SGHTA and FQGNSA.

This clonotype was counted at least ten times. This chain links TRBV20-1 with TRBJ1-2, with 11 bases lining up with TRBD1. Losses at the gene ends were 0 bases for V and 6 bases for J; bases not matched to a gene: 6. Germline V gene sequence: CDR1 DFQATT, CDR2 SNEGSKA (reference sequence). This CDR3 is 15 amino acids long. The CDR3 sequence is CSAREGQGGSDGYTF. CDR3 nucleotide sequence: TGCAGTGCTAGAGAGGGACAGGGGGGATCGGATGGCTACACCTTC.

The table lists this clonotype with many counts. J is TRBJ1-1 and V is TRBV4-1; D unresolved. Trimming removed 4 bases at V and 2 bases at J, with 23 bases between. Germline CDR1 MGHRA, CDR2 YSYEKL. CDR3 length: 18 amino acids. The DNA for the CDR3 is TGCGCCAGCAGCCGCATTCAGGCCTGGAGGGCCAATAACACTGAAGCTTTCTTT. It codes for CASSRIQAWRANNTEAFF.

This sequence joins TRBV3-1 and TRBJ2-5, with 9 bases fitting TRBD2. CDR1 and CDR2 (germline): LGHDT, YNNKEL (reference sequence). CDR3 length: 15 residues. Trimming took 2 bases from V and 1 from J; bases not matched to a gene: 2. The CDR3, as DNA: TGTGCCAGCAGCCAACCTAGCGGGGCCCAAGAGACCCAGTACTTC. Translating it yields CASSQPSGAQETQYF.

This clonotype was recorded at least ten times. The chain employs TRBV6-1 and TRBJ2-1, with no clear D. Trimming took 6 bases from V and 16 from J, leaving 22 bases between them. Germline loops: CDR1 MNHNS, CDR2 SASEGT. This CDR3 region has 13 residues. The CDR3 coding sequence is TGTGCCAGCAGCCAGCTGGACGCCCGAATGGTATTCTTC. Translation gives CASSQLDARMVFF.

This clonotype has just a few counts. The J gene is TRBJ1-6, the V gene TRBV28; D unresolved. Germline V lookup: CDR1 MDHEN, CDR2 SYDVKM. CDR3 length equals 11 residues. With 9 bases removed from V and 18 bases from J, the gap between germline ends came to 18 bases. This CDR3 reads CASHGLSAPHF. The CDR3 DNA follows: TGTGCCAGTCATGGTTTGTCTGCCCCCCACTTT.

This clonotype has a count of ten or more. The J gene is TRBJ2-1, the V gene TRBV6-1, with a tentative D call TRBD1 (8 bases). The V and J ends lost 3 bases and 2 bases respectively, with 11 bases between them. Per the germline V gene, CDR1 is MNHNS and CDR2 is SASEGT. The CDR3 spans 15 residues. The CDR3: CASSDTGGAYNEQFF. CDR3 DNA: TGTGCCAGCAGTGACACAGGGGGGGCCTACAATGAGCAGTTCTTC.

This clonotype is a singleton in its sample. J is TRBJ1-6 and V is TRBV28; 7 bases are a match to TRBD1. CDR1 is MDHEN and CDR2 is SYDVKM in the germline V gene. V shed 3 bases and J 11 bases; nucleotides not matched to a gene: 7. The CDR3 consists of 14 residues. CDR3: CASSLKQGNTPLHF. CDR3 coding DNA: TGTGCCAGCAGTTTGAAACAGGGGAACACACCCCTCCACTTT.

This clonotype was seen many times. The chain uses TRBV27 and TRBJ2-5; a possible D gene is TRBD1 (6 bases). There are 13 residues in the CDR3. CDR1 MNHEY and CDR2 SMNVEV come from the germline V gene (reference sequence). V was cut by 10 bases and J by 5 bases, with 17 bases left in between. CDR3 DNA sequence: TGTGCCACAGGGAGCAGGGGTTGGGAGACCCAGTACTTC. Translated, it gives CATGSRGWETQYF.

The chain recombines TRBV20-1 with TRBJ1-3; D call uncertain. Germline V gene lookup returns CDR1 DFQATT and CDR2 SNEGSKA (reference sequence). The CDR3 spans 13 residues. Between the trimmed V and J ends, which lost 3 bases and 0 bases, there was a span of 6 bases. The CDR3 DNA reads TGCAGTGCTAGTTTGGTCTCTGGAAACACCATATATTTT. It codes for CSASLVSGNTIYF.

In this sample, this clonotype turned up many times. This sequence joins TRBV6-1 and TRBJ2-5; no clear D gene. Deletions cut 6 bases from V and 2 bases from J, with 16 bases between. Germline lookup yields CDR1 MNHNS and CDR2 SASEGT. The CDR3 loop spans 15 amino acids. The DNA of the CDR3 is TGTGCCAGCAGGTATAGGCCCTACCCACAAGAGACCCAGTACTTC. It encodes CASRYRPYPQETQYF.